The clone carrying this T cell receptor beta chain was seen only a few times. The antigen is unknown. A J-beta primer mix and a sample-barcoded 5' primer were used in a second PCR of roughly 6 to 12 cycles. MiXCR, applied by TCRdb to the 5' RACE reads, yields one record per CDR3 protein. The table lists hundreds of thousands of distinct CDR3 sequences, 25% of them singletons. The data are from a study of blood T cells in healthy people across ages. Regarding the study as a whole: Fewer expanded clones and more diversity marked long-lived versus aged donors. There was no known CMV status for donors, so expanded clonotype changes were possibly confounded.

Extraction yielded at least 5 micrograms of total RNA per sample. Germline CDR1 and CDR2: SEHNR and FQNEAQ (reference sequence). The CDR3 length is 12 residues. V lost 3 bases and J 7 bases, leaving 9 bases between the germline ends. These records were also assigned to another study, of T cells of mothers and their children. From that report: The TCR beta CDR3 read count exceeded 9.5 million for each mother and was some 2.7 million for each child.

The TCR comes from a boy between 5 and 17 years old in good health. The chain links TRBV7-9 to TRBJ1-1, with D possibly being TRBD1 (5 bases). Input material: blood. In DNA, the CDR3 is TGTGCCAGCAGCTTGGGGACCTTTGAAGCTTTCTTT. Amino acids: CASSLGTFEAFF.